Following are 30 T cell receptor beta chains from one sample sequenced in a study of blood T cell repertoires in COVID-19. Assay used: immunoSEQ multiplex PCR; TCRdb lists only in-frame clones, some missing. The data show approximately 210,000 clones, roughly four fifths seen once. The sample was PBMCs or T cells enriched from blood (not recorded which). The receptor set was obtained from a man between 40 and 49 years old who had recovered from COVID-19.

This clone was seen a handful of times. The chain links TRBV5-1 to TRBJ1-2; D call uncertain. V was shortened by 0 bases and J by 3 bases, with 6 bases between the two germline ends. Per germline, CDR1 SGHRS and CDR2 YFSETQ. This CDR3 is 13 amino acids long. For the CDR3, the DNA is TGCGCCAGCAGCTTGGGACAAGACTATGGCTACACCTTC. Encoded protein: CASSLGQDYGYTF.

The chain is built from TRBV5-1 and TRBJ2-1, with a weak D call TRBD1 (6 bases). The CDR3 extends over 14 amino acids. Germline V gives CDR1 SGHRS, CDR2 YFSETQ. V gave up 3 bases and J gave up 8 bases, with 15 bases separating them. The CDR3, as DNA: TGCGCCAGCAGCTCCGTCCCCGGGACACATGAGCAGTTCTTC. It is translated as CASSSVPGTHEQFF.

The chain carries TRBV10-3 and TRBJ2-1; 10 nucleotides align to TRBD1. The CDR3 totals 17 residues. The V segment lost 6 bases and the J segment 4 bases; nucleotides outside the gene matches: 12. Looked up from germline, CDR1 is ENHRY and CDR2 is SYGVKD. CDR3 sequence reads: CAIRYAPGQGKYNEQFF. The CDR3 region has the DNA TGTGCCATCAGGTATGCACCGGGACAGGGGAAGTACAATGAGCAGTTCTTC.

The V gene is TRBV29-1, the J gene TRBJ2-5; TRBD1 is a possible D gene (5 bases). CDR3 length: 12 residues. Germline CDR1 reads SQVTM; CDR2 reads ANQGSEA. V was shortened by 4 bases and J by 6 bases, with 12 bases between the two germline ends. CDR3 nucleotide sequence: TGCAGCGTTGGGGGCTCTCTGAAGACCCAGTACTTC. Amino acid sequence: CSVGGSLKTQYF.

A single count supports this clone. This chain connects TRBV19 to TRBJ1-1, with D hard to call. CDR1 and CDR2 (germline): LNHDA, SQIVND (reference sequence). The CDR3 has 11 amino acids. The V end was cut by 3 bases, the J end by 8 bases, with 7 bases between. DNA of the CDR3: TGTGCCAGTAGTATGAGAAGAGAAGCTTTCTTT. Amino acids: CASSMRREAFF.

The chain has TRBV7-6 and TRBJ2-1; TRBD2 agrees at 12 bases. Germline CDR1 reads SGHVS; CDR2 reads FNYEAQ. Trimming at V came to 1 base and at J to 4 bases, leaving 8 bases not matched to a gene. The CDR3 is made up of 18 amino acids. CDR3 loop: CASSLGLLLAGGYNEQFF. In DNA, the CDR3 is TGTGCCAGCAGCTTAGGCCTCCTCCTAGCGGGAGGGTACAATGAGCAGTTCTTC.

The chain recombines TRBV9 with TRBJ1-5; TRBD1 might be the D (5 bases). V lost 2 bases to trimming and J lost 6 bases, with 9 bases between them. The CDR3 is made up of 13 amino acids. Germline CDR1 SGDLS, CDR2 YYNGEE. The CDR3 DNA is TGTGCCAGCAGCGTCGGGGGAAGTCAGCCCCAGCATTTT. It yields the protein CASSVGGSQPQHF.

This chain uses TRBV9 with TRBJ2-2, with D tentatively TRBD2 (6 bases). The germline V gene has CDR1 SGDLS and CDR2 YYNGEE. The V end lost 0 bases, the J end lost 2 bases, and 11 bases lay between the germline ends. The CDR3 runs 16 residues. In DNA form, the CDR3 reads TGTGCCAGCAGCGTAGACCCGGGAGCAAACACCGGGGAGCTGTTTTTT. This gives the protein CASSVDPGANTGELFF.

This clone came up once. J is TRBJ2-7 and V is TRBV19, with 7 nucleotides matching TRBD1. Germline values: CDR1 LNHDA, CDR2 SQIVND (reference sequence). The CDR3 has 13 amino acids. The V and J ends lost 10 bases and 0 bases, in that order; junction bases with no gene match: 6. CDR3 sequence (DNA): TGTGCCACCCTAGGGGGCGACTCCTACGAGCAGTACTTC. Amino acid sequence: CATLGGDSYEQYF.

The chain has TRBV14 and TRBJ2-3; no clear D. Germline assignment: CDR1 SGHDN and CDR2 FVKESK. V lost 3 bases and J 4 bases, leaving 8 bases between the germline ends. This CDR3 is 13 amino acids long. The CDR3 DNA reads as TGTGCCAGCAGCCACCTCCCCCCAGATACGCAGTATTTT. As protein: CASSHLPPDTQYF.

The chain couples TRBV7-8 to TRBJ2-1, with D possibly matching TRBD2 (6 bases). The germline CDR1 and CDR2 sequences are SGHVS and FQNEAQ. The CDR3 loop spans 15 amino acids. V was shortened by 2 bases and J by 6 bases, with 14 bases between the two germline ends. CDR3 coding DNA: TGTGCCAGCAGCTTAATGGGAGGCCTCCCCAATGAGCAGTTCTTC. It specifies CASSLMGGLPNEQFF.

The genes are TRBV9 and TRBJ1-1, with TRBD1 identical over 7 bases. This CDR3 is 13 amino acids long. J gave up 7 bases and V 3 bases, and 6 bases lay outside the gene matches. Germline V gene sequence: CDR1 SGDLS, CDR2 YYNGEE. The CDR3 region is CASSDRGRGEAFF. As DNA, the CDR3 is TGTGCCAGCAGCGACAGGGGTCGGGGTGAAGCTTTCTTT. Complete variable domain (other parts from reference TRBV9 and TRBJ1-1): DSGVTQTPKHLITATGQRVTLRCSPRSGDLSVYWYQQSLDQGLQFLIQYYNGEERAKGNILERFSAQQFPDLHSELNLSSLELGDSALYFCASSDRGRGEAFFGQGTRLTVV.

J is TRBJ1-2 and V is TRBV19; 7 nucleotides agree with TRBD1. V lost 6 bases, J lost 4 bases, and 11 bases stayed unmatched. There are 15 residues in the CDR3. CDR1 LNHDA and CDR2 SQIVND come from the germline V gene (reference sequence). The CDR3 sequence: CASSARRDRSYGYTF. The CDR3 bases are TGTGCCAGTAGCGCACGCCGGGACAGATCCTATGGCTACACCTTC.

This rearrangement joins TRBV18 to TRBJ1-1, with 8 positions matching TRBD1. This CDR3 region has 14 residues. V shed 9 bases and J 5 bases; nucleotides not matched to a gene: 11. Germline V gene lookup returns CDR1 KGHSH and CDR2 LQKENI. The CDR3 spells CASRTGGSKTEAFF. The CDR3 region has the DNA TGTGCCAGTCGTACAGGGGGATCGAAAACTGAAGCTTTCTTT.

This chain joins TRBV6-6 and TRBJ1-5; 9 nucleotides agree with TRBD1. Germline lookup yields CDR1 MNHNY and CDR2 SVGAGI (reference sequence). The ends lost 5 bases at V and 0 bases at J; junction bases unmatched: 11. The CDR3 sequence is 18 residues long. As DNA, the CDR3 is TGTGCCAGCAGTCGGGGACAGGGAAGAGTTATTAGCAATCAGCCCCAGCATTTT. Its translation is CASSRGQGRVISNQPQHF.

The gene calls are TRBV3-1 (or the pseudogene TRBV3-2) and TRBJ1-2, with a tentative D call TRBD1 (6 bases). This CDR3 comprises 15 residues. Per germline, CDR1 LGHDT and CDR2 YNNKEL (reference sequence). Trimming left V 4 bases short and J 2 bases short, with 14 bases between. In DNA form, the CDR3 reads TGTGCCAGCAGCCTACCAGGACAGATGAACTATGGCTACACCTTC. Translated, it gives CASSLPGQMNYGYTF.

The gene calls are TRBV7-2 and TRBJ1-2, with TRBD1 as a possible D gene (6 bases). The CDR3 has 15 amino acids. Per the germline V gene, CDR1 is SGHTA and CDR2 is FQGNSA. V dropped 7 bases and J dropped 1 base, with 16 bases sitting between them. Written as DNA, the CDR3 is TGTGCCAGCAACGGACAGCTGGGGATTAACTATGGCTACACCTTC. Encoded protein: CASNGQLGINYGYTF.

V usage is TRBV7-9 and J usage is TRBJ2-7, with 8 bases aligning to TRBD2. Per germline, CDR1 SEHNR and CDR2 FQNEAQ (reference sequence). This CDR3 has 17 residues. Unmatched junction bases numbered 15, after V lost 5 bases and J lost 3 bases. The CDR3: CASSPAPSGRVFYEQYV. Written as DNA, the CDR3 is TGTGCCAGCAGCCCTGCCCCCAGCGGGAGAGTATTCTACGAGCAGTACGTC.

The genes are TRBV7-8 and TRBJ1-6; 10 nucleotides align to TRBD1. The CDR3 runs to 14 residues. Germline CDR1 SGHVS, CDR2 FQNEAQ. The V gene end was trimmed by 4 bases and the J gene end by 11 bases; junction bases not matched to a gene: 5. The chain's CDR3 is CASSSTGGRPPLHF. In DNA, the CDR3 is TGTGCCAGCAGCTCGACAGGGGGCAGGCCACCCCTCCACTTT.

This chain connects TRBV7-2 to TRBJ2-7, with TRBD1 identical over 9 bases. CDR3 length equals 16 residues. Germline V lookup: CDR1 SGHTA, CDR2 FQGNSA. Unmatched junction bases numbered 8, after V lost 2 bases and J lost 3 bases. CDR3 in DNA: TGTGCCAGCAGCTTACAAAACCCGGGACAGGGCTACGAGCAGTACGTC. This translates into CASSLQNPGQGYEQYV.

The rearrangement links TRBV6-5 to TRBJ2-1; perhaps TRBD2 as D (6 bases). V was trimmed by 5 bases and J by 8 bases, leaving 19 bases between them. This CDR3 has 15 amino acids. Germline CDR1 MNHEY, CDR2 SVGAGI. In DNA form, the CDR3 reads TGTGCCAGCAGTAGACCGGGACTTCCGTACGATGAGCAGTTCTTC. Translating gives CASSRPGLPYDEQFF.

The chain links TRBV21-1 to TRBJ2-7; the DNA was not compared with TRBD2, the D call given in the table. TRBV21-1 is termed a pseudogene. The CDR3 runs 16 residues. The CDR3 loop reads CASSKAFGGWHYEQYF. CDR3 nucleotide sequence: TGTGCCAGCAGCAAAGCGTTCGGGGGTTGGCACTACGAGCAGTACTTC.

This rearrangement joins TRBV7-3 to TRBJ1-1; TRBD1 matches 8 bases. The CDR3 runs 14 residues. Losses at the gene ends were 5 bases for V and 6 bases for J; bases not matched to a gene: 8. Germline V lookup: CDR1 SGHTA, CDR2 FQGTGA. CDR3 nucleotide sequence: TGTGCCAGCAGCCCCTGGGCAGGGGGCCCTGAAGCTTTCTTT. It yields the protein CASSPWAGGPEAFF.

The genes are TRBV6-4 and TRBJ2-1, with TRBD2 matching 9 bases. The CDR3 loop spans 15 amino acids. Trimming cost V 4 bases and J 4 bases; bases outside gene matches: 5. The V gene's germline CDR1 is MRHNA and CDR2 SNTAGT. The CDR3 region is CASSATGLAYNEQFF. In DNA form, the CDR3 reads TGTGCCAGCAGTGCCACGGGACTAGCTTACAATGAGCAGTTCTTC.

The sample holds a few counts of this clone. This sequence joins TRBV15 and TRBJ1-5, with 9 bases that match TRBD1. Germline V CDR1 and CDR2: LNHNV, YYDKDF (reference sequence). V shed 5 bases, J shed 5 bases, and the junction held 4 bases outside the gene matches. The CDR3 consists of 14 residues. In DNA form, the CDR3 reads TGTGCCACCAGCGTAGACAGGGGGGATCAGCCCCAGCATTTT. Translated, it gives CATSVDRGDQPQHF.

This rearrangement joins TRBV27 to TRBJ1-4, with 8 bases fitting TRBD1. V was clipped by 3 bases and J by 6 bases; unmatched bases: 15. CDR3 length: 18 amino acids. CDR1 and CDR2 (germline): MNHEY, SMNVEV (reference sequence). The CDR3 DNA reads TGTGCCAGCAGTTTTTTATTCCAGGGGGCAGAGGGGGATGAAAAACTGTTTTTT. The encoded protein is CASSFLFQGAEGDEKLFF.

For this clone: Other nucleotide sequences in the sample specify the same CDR3. The chain employs TRBV18 and TRBJ1-1; possibly TRBD1 for D (6 bases). Germline V CDR1 and CDR2: KGHSH, LQKENI. V lost 3 bases, J lost 0 bases, and 8 bases lay in between. The CDR3 is 14 amino acids. DNA of the CDR3: TGTGCCAGCTCACCCACAGGGCTGAACACTGAAGCTTTCTTT. Translated, it gives CASSPTGLNTEAFF. Filled out from reference TRBV18 and TRBJ1-1, the complete variable domain reads NAGVMQNPRHLVRRRGQEARLRCSPMKGHSHVYWYRQLPEEGLKFMVYLQKENIIDESGMPKERFSAEFPKEGPSILRIQQVVRGDSAAYFCASSPTGLNTEAFFGQGTRLTVV.

The chain employs TRBV7-3 and TRBJ2-2, with TRBD2 matching 9 bases. Losses at the gene ends were 4 bases for V and 7 bases for J; bases not matched to a gene: 10. The CDR3 spans 16 residues. Germline CDR1 reads SGHTA; CDR2 reads FQGTGA. The CDR3 bases are TGTGCCAGCAGCTCCTCAGCGGGAGGAATTGACGGGGAGCTGTTTTTT. This gives the protein CASSSSAGGIDGELFF.

The chain links TRBV7-5 to TRBJ2-7; the table's D call, TRBD2, has no DNA check behind it. TRBV7-5 is shown as a pseudogene. The CDR3 contains 12 residues. CDR3 protein: CARLTNSYEQYV. In DNA, the CDR3 is TGTGCCAGACTGACTAACTCCTACGAGCAGTACGTC.

The genes are TRBV24-1 and TRBJ2-2; D possibly corresponds to TRBD1 (5 bases). The V end lost 9 bases, the J end lost 4 bases, and 11 bases lay between the germline ends. CDR1 KGHDR and CDR2 SFDVKD come from the germline V gene. The CDR3 has 13 amino acids. CDR3 amino acids: CATSTGSTGELFF. The CDR3 nucleotides are TGTGCCACCTCAACAGGAAGCACCGGGGAGCTGTTTTTT.